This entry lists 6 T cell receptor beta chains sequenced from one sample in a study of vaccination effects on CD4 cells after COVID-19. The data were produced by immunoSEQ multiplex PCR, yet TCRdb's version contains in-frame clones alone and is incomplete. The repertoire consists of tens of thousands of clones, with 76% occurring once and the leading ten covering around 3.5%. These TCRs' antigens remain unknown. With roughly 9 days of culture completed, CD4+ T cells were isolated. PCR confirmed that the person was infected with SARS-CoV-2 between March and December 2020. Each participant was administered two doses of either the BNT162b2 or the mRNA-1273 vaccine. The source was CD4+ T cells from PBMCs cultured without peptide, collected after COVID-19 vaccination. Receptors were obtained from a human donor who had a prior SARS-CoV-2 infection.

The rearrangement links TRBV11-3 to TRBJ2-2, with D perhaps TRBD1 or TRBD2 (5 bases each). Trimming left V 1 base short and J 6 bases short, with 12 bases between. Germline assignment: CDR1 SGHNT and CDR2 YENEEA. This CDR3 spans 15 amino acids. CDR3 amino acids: CASSLGGTWSGELFF. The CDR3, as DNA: TGTGCCAGCAGCTTAGGTGGGACCTGGTCCGGGGAGCTGTTTTTT.

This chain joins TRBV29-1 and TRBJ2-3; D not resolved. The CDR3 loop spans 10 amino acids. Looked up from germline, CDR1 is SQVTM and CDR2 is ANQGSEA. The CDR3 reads CSSNTDTQYF. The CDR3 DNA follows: TGCAGTTCTAACACAGATACGCAGTATTTT.

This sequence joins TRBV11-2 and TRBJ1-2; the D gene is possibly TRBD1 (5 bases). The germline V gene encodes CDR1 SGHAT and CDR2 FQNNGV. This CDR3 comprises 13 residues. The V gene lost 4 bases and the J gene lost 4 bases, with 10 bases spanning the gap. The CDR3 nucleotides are TGTGCCAGCAGCTCGGGACGGCTCTATGGCTACACCTTC. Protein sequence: CASSSGRLYGYTF.

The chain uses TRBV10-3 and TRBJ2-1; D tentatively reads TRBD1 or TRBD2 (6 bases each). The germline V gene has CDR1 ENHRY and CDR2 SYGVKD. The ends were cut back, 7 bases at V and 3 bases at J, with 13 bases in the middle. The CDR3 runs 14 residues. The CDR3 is CAITRGLHYNEQFF. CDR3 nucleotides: TGTGCCATCACCCGGGGGCTACACTACAATGAGCAGTTCTTC.

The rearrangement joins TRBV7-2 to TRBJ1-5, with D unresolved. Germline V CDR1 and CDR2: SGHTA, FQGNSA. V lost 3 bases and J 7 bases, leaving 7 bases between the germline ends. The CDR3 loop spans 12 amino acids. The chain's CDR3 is CASSFSLQPQHF. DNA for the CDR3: TGTGCCAGCAGCTTTAGTCTCCAGCCCCAGCATTTT. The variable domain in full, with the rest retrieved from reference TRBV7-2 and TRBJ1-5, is GAGVSQSPSNKVTEKGKDVELRCDPISGHTALYWYRQSLGQGLEFLIYFQGNSAPDKSGLPSDRFSAERTGGSVSTLTIQRTQQEDSAVYLCASSFSLQPQHFGDGTRLSIL.

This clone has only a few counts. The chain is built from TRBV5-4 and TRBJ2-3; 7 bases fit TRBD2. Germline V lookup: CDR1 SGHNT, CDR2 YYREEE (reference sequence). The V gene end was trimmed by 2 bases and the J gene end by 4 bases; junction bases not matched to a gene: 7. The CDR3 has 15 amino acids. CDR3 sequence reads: CASSFGGSGPDTQYF. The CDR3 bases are TGTGCCAGCAGCTTCGGCGGGAGCGGCCCAGATACGCAGTATTTT.